This T cell receptor beta chain stems from a study of Graves' ophthalmopathy and Graves' hyperthyroidism (dated 2018 in TCRdb). Broadly, across the study: Peripheral blood was collected before any treatment was given, at the time of initial diagnosis. The study used TCR beta repertoire signatures to distinguish Graves' ophthalmopathy from Graves' hyperthyroidism and to predict progression to ophthalmopathy. In total, some 140 blood samples were TCR-sequenced: under 45 ophthalmopathy, 80 or so hyperthyroidism and some 17 hyperthyroidism-to-ophthalmopathy patients. To explore V-J signatures that distinguish ophthalmopathy from hyperthyroidism, a discovery set of about a hundred patients was enrolled, made up of around 40 with ophthalmopathy and 55 to 65 with stable hyperthyroidism. The independent validation cohort included about 19 hyperthyroidism patients plus 17 patients who later progressed from hyperthyroidism to ophthalmopathy. In roughly 6 hyperthyroidism patients, the T-cell repertoire of thyroid tissue was compared with the T-cell repertoire of blood. Following sampling, methimazole starting at 30 mg daily was administered to hyperthyroidism patients, and high-dose intravenous methylprednisolone was administered to ophthalmopathy patients. The 85 to 100 discovery patients were randomly split 7:3 into training and test sets. Study-wide conclusions, independent of this receptor: Sample size was not statistically predetermined, and group allocation was not concealed from the investigators. In cross-validation, the 13-signature model distinguished ophthalmopathy from stable hyperthyroidism with about 87% sensitivity and about 84% specificity, and in the test set the corresponding values were around 78% and 73%. In validation, the model predicted ophthalmopathy progression with about 70% sensitivity and less than 80% specificity; 12 predicted patients were CT-confirmed with GO in a median of approximately 6.2 months. Most of the expanded thyroid clonotypes with a frequency above 0.001 were also detected in blood, and it was suggested that the thyroid immune response may be reflected by blood repertoires.

Hyperthyroidism was defined as stable when no progression to ophthalmopathy occurred within 18 months of follow-up. The hyperthyroidism patients were 18 to 65 years old and newly diagnosed, with a disease duration of less than 2 months. Patients with other autoimmune diseases, uncontrolled infections, pregnancy or lactation were excluded from the study. Clinical symptoms, serum thyroxine, TRAb, thyroid ultrasound and orbital computed tomography formed the basis of the diagnosis. PBMCs were isolated from about 10 ml of fresh peripheral blood by Ficoll-Paque density gradient centrifugation. Trizol reagent was used to extract the total RNA, and its quality was then checked on an Agilent 2100 Bioanalyzer. Reading the germline V gene gives CDR1 MRHNA and CDR2 SNTAGT. V is shortened by 6 bases, J by 8 bases, and the region joining them spans 16 bases. The CDR3 measures 13 amino acids from cysteine to phenylalanine. Solely the CDR3 DNA is kept, with 39 bases framed from the first base.

TCR beta CDR3 regions were amplified from RNA transcripts for repertoire sequencing. A first-round RT-PCR used HTBI primers with the Qiagen OneStep RT-PCR kit, followed by a second-round multiplex PCR, size selection and purification. The libraries underwent paired-end sequencing with 100 bp reads on an Illumina HiSeq2000. As for how the authors treated the data: SOAPnuke was used to process the reads, removing any read that contained adapters or uncalled bases, had a mean Phred below 15, or lacked an exact match to the constant primer or identifier. COPE v1.2.5 was used to merge the high-quality paired reads. Clonotypes were defined as unique nucleotide sequences and were aligned to IMGT TRB V, D and J references using MiTCR v1.1. The analysis was limited to V-J combinations with a frequency above 0.0001, which together covered roughly 99% of the repertoires. A TCR clonal expansion and chaos score per V-J combination was defined as the ratio of F50 clonal expansion to chaos observed in the TCRdist matrix. Features were reduced by Welch's t-statistics and random forest to 10 to 15 V-J combinations, which fed a naive Bayes classifier. The similarity between thyroid and blood repertoires was quantified using the Morisita-Horn index. The raw public data were reprocessed by TCRdb itself: fastp quality trimming at Q25, MiXCR clonotype calling, in-frame beta chains only. Each CDR3 protein appears once, grouped with its most common genes and DNA. TCRdb's processing, not the authors', yielded these V and J calls. The sample has about 400,000 distinct CDR3 sequences on record, about 16% of them singletons. 5.5% to 8% of the sample is held by the ten biggest clonotypes.

With regard to this clonotype: Its antigen is unknown. No clone much larger than this one lies a single base away; base qualities are absent.

The clonotype comes from a young woman with stable Graves' hyperthyroidism. Donor details come from another sample of the same person, matched by shared clones. The material sequenced was peripheral blood. This receptor chain uses TRBV6-4 and TRBJ1-2; a tentative D match to TRBD1 spans 5 bases. The nucleotide sequence is given as TGTGCCAGCAGGCCCGGGGGAGTCGGAGGCTACACCTTC. The resulting protein is CASRPGGVGGYTF.